Reported below is one T cell receptor beta chain. The record originates from a study of control samples from healthy donors and cancer patients. Here immunoSEQ multiplex PCR was the method, and the copy in TCRdb shows in-frame clones only, minus some. Among about 190,000 clones listed, approximately 91% were seen once. After removal of 5 bases from V and 4 bases from J, the junction contained 14 bases not matched to a gene. Germline lookup yields CDR1 SGHVS and CDR2 FNYEAQ. The CDR3 extends over 17 amino acids. The sequencing sample was made of blood. This rearrangement joins TRBV7-6 to TRBJ2-1, with 7 positions matching TRBD1. This clonotype was sampled from a man aged 25-45 years in good health. CDR3 protein: CASSLGADRALYNEQFF. The CDR3 bases are TGTGCCAGCAGCCTAGGGGCTGACAGGGCCCTTTACAATGAGCAGTTCTTC.